This T cell receptor (beta chain) was sequenced for a study of blood T cell repertoires in COVID-19. Study context: COVID-19 samples, acute and convalescent, were from the United States, Italy and Spain.

Profiling relied on immunoSEQ multiplex PCR, and the TCRdb table lists in-frame clones only, not all of them. The sample includes 80,000 or so clones, roughly 78% of them seen just once. There are 15 residues in the CDR3. Trimming removed 6 bases from V and 3 bases from J; junction bases left unmatched: 5. The germline gives CDR1 MNHEY, CDR2 SVGAGI. This clonotype was sampled from a human donor in a cohort sampled during active COVID-19. The rearrangement joins TRBV6-5 to TRBJ2-3, with TRBD2 matching 11 bases. What was sequenced was peripheral blood. DNA of the CDR3: TGTGCCAGCAGAGTTAGCGGGGGGGGGACAGATACGCAGTATTTT. As protein: CASRVSGGGTDTQYF.